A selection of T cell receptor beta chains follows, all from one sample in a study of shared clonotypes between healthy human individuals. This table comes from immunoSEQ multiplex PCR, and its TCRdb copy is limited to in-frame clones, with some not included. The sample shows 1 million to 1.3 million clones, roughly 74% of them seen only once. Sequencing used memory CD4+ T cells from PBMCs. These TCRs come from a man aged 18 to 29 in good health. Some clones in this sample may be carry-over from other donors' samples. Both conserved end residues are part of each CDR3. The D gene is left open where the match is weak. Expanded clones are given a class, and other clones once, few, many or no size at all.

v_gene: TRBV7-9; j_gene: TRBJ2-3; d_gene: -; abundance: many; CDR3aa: CASSQNLHSDTQYF; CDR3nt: TGTGCCAGCAGCCAAAATCTTCACAGCGATACGCAGTATTTT
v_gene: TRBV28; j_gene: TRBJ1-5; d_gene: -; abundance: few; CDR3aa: CASAGRAFVSNQPQHF; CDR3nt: TGTGCCAGCGCGGGGCGGGCATTCGTGAGCAATCAGCCCCAGCATTTT
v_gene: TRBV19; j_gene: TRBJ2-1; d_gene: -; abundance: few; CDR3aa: CASSILQTNSYNEQFF; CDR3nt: TGTGCCAGTAGTATCCTACAGACCAACTCCTACAATGAGCAGTTCTTC
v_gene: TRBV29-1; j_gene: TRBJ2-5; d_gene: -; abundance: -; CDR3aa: CSVGKGIRETQYF; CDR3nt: TGCAGCGTTGGAAAAGGGATACGCGAGACCCAGTACTTC
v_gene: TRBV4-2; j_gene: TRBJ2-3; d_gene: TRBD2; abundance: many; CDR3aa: CASSQDGTSGRDTQYF; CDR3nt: TGTGCCAGCAGCCAAGATGGGACTAGCGGGAGGGATACGCAGTATTTT
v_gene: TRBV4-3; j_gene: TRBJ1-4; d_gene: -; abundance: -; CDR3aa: CASSQERYAWEEKLFF; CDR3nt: TGCGCCAGCAGCCAAGAGCGTTACGCCTGGGAGGAAAAACTGTTTTTT
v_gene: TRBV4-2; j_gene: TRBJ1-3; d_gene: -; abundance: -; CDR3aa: CASSQDWSSGNTIYF; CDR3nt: TGTGCCAGCAGCCAAGATTGGAGCTCTGGAAACACCATATATTTT
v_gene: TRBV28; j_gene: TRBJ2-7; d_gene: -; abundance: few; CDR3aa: CASSPRQHEQYF; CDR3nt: TGTGCCAGCAGTCCGCGACAGCACGAGCAGTACTTC
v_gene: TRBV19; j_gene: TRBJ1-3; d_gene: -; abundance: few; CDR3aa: CASSPDRYRHTIYF; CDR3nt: TGTGCCAGTAGTCCGGACCGCTACCGTCACACCATATATTTT
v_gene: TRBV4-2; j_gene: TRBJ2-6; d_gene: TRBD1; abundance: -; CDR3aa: CASSQLDRAGANVLTF; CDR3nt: TGTGCCAGCAGCCAGCTCGACAGGGCTGGGGCCAACGTCCTGACTTTC
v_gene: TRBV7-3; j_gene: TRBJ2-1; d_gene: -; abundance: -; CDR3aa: CASSLMVGHNEQFF; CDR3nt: TGTGCCAGCAGCTTAATGGTCGGCCACAATGAGCAGTTCTTC
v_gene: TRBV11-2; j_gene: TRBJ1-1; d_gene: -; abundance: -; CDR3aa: CASSLGVAGTEAFF; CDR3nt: TGTGCCAGCAGCTTAGGTGTAGCTGGGACTGAAGCTTTCTTT
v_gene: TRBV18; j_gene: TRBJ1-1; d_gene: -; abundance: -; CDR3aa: CASSPLGQPGAEAFF; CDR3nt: TGTGCCAGCTCACCTTTAGGACAGCCCGGAGCTGAAGCTTTCTTT
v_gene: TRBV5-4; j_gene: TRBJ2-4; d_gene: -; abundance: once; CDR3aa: CASSSWEGQQYF; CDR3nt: TGTGCCAGCAGCTCCTGGGAGGGACAACAGTACTTC
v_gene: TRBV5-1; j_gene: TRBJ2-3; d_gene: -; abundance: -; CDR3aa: CASSLDPGARGRADTQYF; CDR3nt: TGCGCCAGCAGCTTGGATCCTGGTGCGCGGGGGCGCGCAGATACGCAGTATTTT
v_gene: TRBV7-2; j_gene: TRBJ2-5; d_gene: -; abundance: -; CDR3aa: CASSLVSSAGETQYF; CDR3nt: TGTGCCAGCAGCCTGGTGAGCTCTGCGGGGGAGACCCAGTACTTC
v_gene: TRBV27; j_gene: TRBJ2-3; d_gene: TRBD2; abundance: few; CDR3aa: CASSFRTSGRYTQYF; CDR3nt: TGTGCCAGCAGTTTCCGGACTAGCGGGAGGTATACGCAGTATTTT
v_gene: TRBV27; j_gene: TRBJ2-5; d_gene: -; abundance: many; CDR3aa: CASSRGFQETQYF; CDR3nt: TGTGCCAGCAGTCGGGGGTTCCAAGAGACCCAGTACTTC
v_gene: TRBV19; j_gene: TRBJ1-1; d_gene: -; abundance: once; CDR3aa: CASSRGPRRTEAFF; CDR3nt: TGTGCCAGTAGTCGAGGGCCCCGACGGACTGAAGCTTTCTTT
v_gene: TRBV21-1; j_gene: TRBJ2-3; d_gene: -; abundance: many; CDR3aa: CASSKADRGHRKDTQYF; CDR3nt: TGTGCCAGCAGCAAAGCGGACCGGGGTCACCGGAAAGATACGCAGTATTTT
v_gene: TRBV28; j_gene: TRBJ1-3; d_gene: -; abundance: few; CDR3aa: CASSLIGRGNTIYF; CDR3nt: TGTGCCAGCAGTTTAATAGGGAGGGGAAACACCATATATTTT
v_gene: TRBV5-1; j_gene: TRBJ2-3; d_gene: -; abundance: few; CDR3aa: CASSLGSGADTQYF; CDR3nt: TGCGCCAGCAGCTTGGGGTCCGGAGCAGATACGCAGTATTTT
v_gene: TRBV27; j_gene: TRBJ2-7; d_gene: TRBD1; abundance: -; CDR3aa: CASSPRQGGYEQYF; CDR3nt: TGTGCCAGCAGTCCCCGACAGGGTGGCTACGAGCAGTACTTC
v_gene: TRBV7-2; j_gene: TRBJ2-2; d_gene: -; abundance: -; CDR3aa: CASSLARGGRTGELFF; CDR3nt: TGTGCCAGCAGCTTAGCCAGGGGTGGTCGCACCGGGGAGCTGTTTTTT
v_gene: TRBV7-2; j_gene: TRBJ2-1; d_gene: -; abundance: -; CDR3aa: CASSLDGPYNEQFF; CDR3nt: TGTGCCAGCAGCTTAGACGGACCATACAATGAGCAGTTCTTC
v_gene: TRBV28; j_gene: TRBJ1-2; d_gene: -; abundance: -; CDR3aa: CASSWGGSYGYTF; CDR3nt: TGTGCCAGCAGTTGGGGGGGTAGCTATGGCTACACCTTC
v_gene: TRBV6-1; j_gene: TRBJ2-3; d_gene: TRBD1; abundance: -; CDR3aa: CASSETRDRATQYF; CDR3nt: TGTGCCAGCAGTGAAACTCGTGACAGGGCTACGCAGTATTTT
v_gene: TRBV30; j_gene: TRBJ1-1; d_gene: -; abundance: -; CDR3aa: CAWSYSGAEAFF; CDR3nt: TGTGCCTGGAGCTACTCGGGGGCTGAAGCTTTCTTT
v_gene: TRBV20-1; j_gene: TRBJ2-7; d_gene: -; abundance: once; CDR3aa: CSARGSREQYF; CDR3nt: TGCAGTGCTAGAGGTTCCCGAGAGCAGTACTTC
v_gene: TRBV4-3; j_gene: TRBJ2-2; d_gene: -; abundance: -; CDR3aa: CASSPQLNTGELFF; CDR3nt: TGCGCCAGCAGCCCTCAGCTAAACACCGGGGAGCTGTTTTTT
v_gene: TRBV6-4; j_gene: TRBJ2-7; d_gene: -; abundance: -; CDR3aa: CASSEVEVADSYEQYF; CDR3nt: TGTGCCAGCAGTGAGGTCGAGGTAGCGGATTCCTACGAGCAGTACTTC
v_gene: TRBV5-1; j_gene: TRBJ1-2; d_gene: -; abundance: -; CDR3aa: CASSDDTYGYTF; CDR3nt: TGCGCCAGCAGCGATGACACGTATGGCTACACCTTC
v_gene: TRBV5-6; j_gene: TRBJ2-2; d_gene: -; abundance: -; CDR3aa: CASSFGAWTGELFF; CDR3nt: TGTGCCAGCAGCTTCGGGGCCTGGACCGGGGAGCTGTTTTTT
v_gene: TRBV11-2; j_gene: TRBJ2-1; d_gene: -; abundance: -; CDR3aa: CASSPRVTSRGGENEQFF; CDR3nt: TGTGCCAGCAGCCCTCGGGTGACTTCCCGGGGAGGAGAGAATGAGCAGTTCTTC
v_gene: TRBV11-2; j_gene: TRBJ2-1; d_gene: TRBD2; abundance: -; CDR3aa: CASSASFSALGRDNEQFF; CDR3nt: TGTGCCAGCAGCGCGAGCTTCTCGGCCCTAGGGAGGGACAATGAGCAGTTCTTC
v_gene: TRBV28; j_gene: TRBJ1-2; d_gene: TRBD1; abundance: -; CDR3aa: CASSPGTGTGYTF; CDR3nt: TGTGCCAGCAGTCCTGGGACAGGGACTGGCTACACCTTC
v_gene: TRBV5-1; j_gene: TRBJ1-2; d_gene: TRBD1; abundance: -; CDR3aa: CASSLRDSNSNYGYTF; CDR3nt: TGCGCCAGCAGCTTGAGGGACAGCAATTCTAACTATGGCTACACCTTC
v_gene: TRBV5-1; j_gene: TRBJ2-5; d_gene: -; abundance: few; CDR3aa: CASSSDPAQETQYF; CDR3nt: TGCGCCAGCAGCTCCGACCCCGCACAAGAGACCCAGTACTTC
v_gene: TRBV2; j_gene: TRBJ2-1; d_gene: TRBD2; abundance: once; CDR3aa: CASSELAGDYNEQFF; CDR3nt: TGTGCCAGCAGTGAATTAGCGGGAGACTACAATGAGCAGTTCTTC
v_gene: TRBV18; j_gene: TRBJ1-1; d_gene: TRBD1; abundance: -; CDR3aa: CASSPGQGETEAFF; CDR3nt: TGTGCCAGCTCACCGGGACAGGGCGAGACTGAAGCTTTCTTT